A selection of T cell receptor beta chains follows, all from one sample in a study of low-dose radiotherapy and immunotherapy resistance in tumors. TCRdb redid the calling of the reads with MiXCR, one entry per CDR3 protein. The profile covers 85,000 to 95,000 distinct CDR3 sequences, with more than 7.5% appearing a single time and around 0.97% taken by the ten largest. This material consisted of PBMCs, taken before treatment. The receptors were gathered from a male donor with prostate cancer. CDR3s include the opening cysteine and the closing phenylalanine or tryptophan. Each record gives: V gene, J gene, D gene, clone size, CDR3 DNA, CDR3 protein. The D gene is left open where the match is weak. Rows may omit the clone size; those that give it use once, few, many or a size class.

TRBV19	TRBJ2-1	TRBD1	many	TGTGCCAGTAGCCGACAGGGGAGGCCCTACAATGAGCAGTTCTTC	CASSRQGRPYNEQFF
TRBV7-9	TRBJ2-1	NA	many	TGTGCCAGCAGCCCGGAGGTCAGCGAGCTGTTCTTC	CASSPEVSELFF
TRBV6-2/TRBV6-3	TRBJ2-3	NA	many	TGTGCCAGCAGTCCTTCCTCGGACCGCACAGATACGCAGTATTTT	CASSPSSDRTDTQYF
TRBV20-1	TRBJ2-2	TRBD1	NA	TGCAGTGCTGGGGACAGAAAAAACACCGGGGAGCTGTTTTTT	CSAGDRKNTGELFF
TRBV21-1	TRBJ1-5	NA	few	TGTGCCAGCAGCAACATCTTGGGGGAAAGCAATCAGCCCCAGCATTTT	CASSNILGESNQPQHF
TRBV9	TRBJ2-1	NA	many	TGTGCCAGCAGCGCCCAGAGCGGGCACCCCCGAGATGAGCAGTTCTTC	CASSAQSGHPRDEQFF
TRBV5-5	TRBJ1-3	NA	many	TGTGCCAGCAGTCTAAGGGGGACGGACTCTGGAAACACCATATATTTT	CASSLRGTDSGNTIYF
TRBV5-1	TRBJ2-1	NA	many	TGCGCCAGCAGCAGCGGCGGATACAATGAGCAGTTCTTC	CASSSGGYNEQFF
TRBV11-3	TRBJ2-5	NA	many	TGTGCCAGCAGCTTGAACAGCAAAGAGACCCAGTACTTC	CASSLNSKETQYF
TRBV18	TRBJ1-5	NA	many	TGTGCCAGCTCACCGGAAGAACTAGTCACTCAGCCCCAGCATTTT	CASSPEELVTQPQHF
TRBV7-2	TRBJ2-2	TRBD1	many	TGTGCCAGCAGCGCCCCCGACAGGGTCAGAAACACCGGGGAGCTGTTTTTT	CASSAPDRVRNTGELFF
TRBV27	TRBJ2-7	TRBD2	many	TGTGCCAGCAGTCGACTAGCGGGAGGGAGCGAGCAGTACTTC	CASSRLAGGSEQYF
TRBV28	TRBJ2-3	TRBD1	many	TGTGCCAGCAGTCGGACAGGGGGCGGCACAGATACGCAGTATTTT	CASSRTGGGTDTQYF
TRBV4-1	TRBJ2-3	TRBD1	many	TGCGCCAGCAGCCAAGCGGACAGGCCGGTGCAGTATTTT	CASSQADRPVQYF
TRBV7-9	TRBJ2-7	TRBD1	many	TGTGCCAGCAGCCCGCGGACAGGGGCGGGCGAGCAGTACTTC	CASSPRTGAGEQYF
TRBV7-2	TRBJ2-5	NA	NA	TGTGCCAGCAGCTCCGTAGGTATGGAACGAGAGACCCAGTACTTC	CASSSVGMERETQYF
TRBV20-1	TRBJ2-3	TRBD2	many	TGCAGTGCTAGCGAAGCGGGGAGTGTTTCAGATACGCAGTATTTT	CSASEAGSVSDTQYF
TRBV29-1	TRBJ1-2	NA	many	TGCAGCGTTGAAGATATCCGGACTCACTATGGCTACACCTTC	CSVEDIRTHYGYTF
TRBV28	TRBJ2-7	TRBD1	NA	TGTGCCAGCAGTCCGGCCGGGACAGGGACCTTACGCGAGCAGTACTTC	CASSPAGTGTLREQYF
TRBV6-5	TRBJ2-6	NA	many	TGTGCCAGCAGACGCTCTGGGGCCAACGTCCTGACTTTC	CASRRSGANVLTF
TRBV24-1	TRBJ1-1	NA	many	TGTGCCACCAGTGAATCTAGGCTTCGGACTGAAGCTTTCTTT	CATSESRLRTEAFF
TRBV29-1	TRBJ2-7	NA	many	TGCAGCGTTGATTTGGGAGCTGGCTACGAGCAGTACTTC	CSVDLGAGYEQYF
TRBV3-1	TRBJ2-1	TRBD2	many	TGTGCCAGCAGCCACGGACTAGCGGAAACCTACAATGAGCAGTTCTTC	CASSHGLAETYNEQFF
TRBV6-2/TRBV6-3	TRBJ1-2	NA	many	TGTGCCAGCAGTTCCGGGGGGATATATGGCTACACCTTC	CASSSGGIYGYTF
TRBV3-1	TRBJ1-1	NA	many	TGTGCCAGCAGCCAATCGGGCGGTTACATCGGTACTGAAGCTTTCTTT	CASSQSGGYIGTEAFF
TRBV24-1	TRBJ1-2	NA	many	TGTGCCACCAGTGGTGGAGCAAACTATGGCTACACCTTC	CATSGGANYGYTF
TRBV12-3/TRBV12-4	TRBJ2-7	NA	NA	TGTGCCAGCAGTTTAGGTGCCCGCTACGAGCAGTACTTC	CASSLGARYEQYF
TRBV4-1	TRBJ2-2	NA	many	TGCGCCAGCAGCCAAGGACACAGGGCTCGTACCGGGGAGCTGTTTTTT	CASSQGHRARTGELFF
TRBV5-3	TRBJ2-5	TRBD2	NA	TGTGCCAGAAGCTTGCTCAACCGATTTAGCGGGAGGGCCCGAGAGACCAAGTACTTC	CARSLLNRFSGRARETKYF
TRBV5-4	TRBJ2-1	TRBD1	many	TGTGCCAGCAGAAAAACGGGACAGGGTATCGATGAGCAGTTCTTC	CASRKTGQGIDEQFF
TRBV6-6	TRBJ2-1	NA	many	TGTGCCAGCAGTTACCACCGCGACCGGGGGGCAGAAAATGAGCAGTTCTTC	CASSYHRDRGAENEQFF
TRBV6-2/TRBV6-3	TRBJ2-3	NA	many	TGTGCCAGCAGTGTACATGGACAACCCACAGATACGCAGTATTTT	CASSVHGQPTDTQYF
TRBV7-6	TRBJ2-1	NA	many	TGTGCCAGCAGCCCAGCCGGTCTAGATTACAATGAGCAGTTCTTC	CASSPAGLDYNEQFF
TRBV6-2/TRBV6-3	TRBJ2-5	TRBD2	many	TGTGCCAGCCGTGGAATGGGGGGGTCCCAAGAGACCCAGTACTTC	CASRGMGGSQETQYF
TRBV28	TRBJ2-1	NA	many	TGTGCCAGCAGTTTTTCCCTGGGGCTGGGGTCCATCTACAATGAGCAGTTCTTC	CASSFSLGLGSIYNEQFF
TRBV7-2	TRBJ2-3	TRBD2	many	TGTGCCAGCAGCTTTCGTGTCTATCAGGGACTAGCGGGAGACCCCGCTTACACAGATACGCAGTATTTT	CASSFRVYQGLAGDPAYTDTQYF
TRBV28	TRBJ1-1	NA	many	TGTGCCAGCAGTTCCCAACCGGGACACTACACTGAAGCTTTCTTT	CASSSQPGHYTEAFF
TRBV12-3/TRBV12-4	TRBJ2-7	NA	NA	TGTGCCAGCGCTAGGACAGCATCCTACGAGCAGTACTTC	CASARTASYEQYF
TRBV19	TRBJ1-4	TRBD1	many	TGTGCCAGTAGTATATCCGGACAGGGTAATGAAAAACTGTTTTTT	CASSISGQGNEKLFF
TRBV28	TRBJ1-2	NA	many	TGTGCCAGCAGGCCTAATGGGGGAGGGTATGGCTACACCTTC	CASRPNGGGYGYTF
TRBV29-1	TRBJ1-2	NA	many	TGCAGCGTTGATCTGCAGGACTATGGCTACACCTTC	CSVDLQDYGYTF
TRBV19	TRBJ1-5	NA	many	TGTGCCAGTAGTACTGATAGGGGTCAGCCCCAGCATTTT	CASSTDRGQPQHF
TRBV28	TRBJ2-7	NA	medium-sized	TGTGCCAGCAGGCGACTAGTACCCTACGAGCAGTACTTC	CASRRLVPYEQYF
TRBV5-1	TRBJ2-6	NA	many	TGCGCCAGCAGGCCCGACAGTTCTGGGGCCAACGTCCTGACTTTC	CASRPDSSGANVLTF
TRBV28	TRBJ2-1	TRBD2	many	TGTGCCAGCAGTTTATCTAGCAGCGGGAGAGTATACAATGAGCAGTTCTTC	CASSLSSSGRVYNEQFF
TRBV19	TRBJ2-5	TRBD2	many	TGTGCCAGTAGTGCCTCTAGCGGGGGCGAGGAGACCCAGTACTTC	CASSASSGGEETQYF